Below are 21 T cell receptor beta chains sequenced from a single sample in a study of blood T cell repertoires in COVID-19. Sequencing was performed with immunoSEQ multiplex PCR; in TCRdb, only in-frame clones are kept and a portion is missing. The sample includes 40,000 to 60,000 clones, approximately 88% of them seen just once. Sequencing used peripheral blood. Source of these receptors: a man aged 45-65 years with active COVID-19.

This chain links TRBV5-4 with TRBJ2-7; 7 bases align to TRBD1. V was pared by 0 bases and J by 5 bases, with 2 bases of the junction left unmatched. The CDR3 is made up of 13 amino acids. The V gene's germline CDR1 is SGHNT and CDR2 YYREEE (reference sequence). CDR3 protein: CASSLDRGHEQYF. CDR3 DNA: TGTGCCAGCAGCTTGGACAGGGGCCACGAGCAGTACTTC.

V is TRBV4-1 and J is TRBJ1-1; TRBD1 aligns across 10 bases. This CDR3 region has 16 residues. CDR1 is MGHRA and CDR2 is YSYEKL in the germline V gene. Losses at the gene ends were 1 base for V and 4 bases for J; bases not matched to a gene: 6. CDR3 DNA sequence: TGCGCCAGCAGCCAAGCTAGGACAGGGGGGGTCACTGAAGCTTTCTTT. Protein: CASSQARTGGVTEAFF.

V and J are TRBV6-6 and TRBJ2-1, with 8 bases lining up with TRBD1. With 6 bases clipped from V and 7 bases from J, the junction kept 11 bases outside the gene matches. CDR1 MNHNY and CDR2 SVGAGI come from the germline V gene (reference sequence). The CDR3 runs to 15 residues. In DNA form, the CDR3 reads TGTGCCAGCAGCAAAACTCAGGGGGCGAGGAATGAGCAGTTCTTC. It translates to CASSKTQGARNEQFF.

The J gene is TRBJ1-2, the V gene TRBV5-6; tentative D call: TRBD1 (6 bases). This CDR3 is built from 14 residues. Germline V gene sequence: CDR1 SGHDT, CDR2 YYEEEE. Trimming took off 2 bases at V and 4 bases at J, with 12 bases between the two ends. The CDR3 DNA reads as TGTGCCAGCAGCTTAGGGACACCGTCCTATGGCTACACCTTC. Its protein is CASSLGTPSYGYTF.

The chain carries TRBV6-6 and TRBJ2-2; 7 bases match TRBD1. Trimming cost V 5 bases and J 0 bases; bases outside gene matches: 3. This CDR3 spans 15 amino acids. Germline CDR1 reads MNHNY; CDR2 reads SVGAGI (reference sequence). CDR3 region: CASSRGQTNTGELFF. The CDR3 DNA is TGTGCCAGCAGTAGGGGACAGACGAACACCGGGGAGCTGTTTTTT.

This clone turned up a few times. CDR3: CATSRVGGGNQPQHF. The CDR3 DNA follows: TGTGCCACCAGCAGAGTGGGCGGAGGGAATCAGCCCCAGCATTTT. The J gene is TRBJ1-5, the V gene TRBV15, with D hard to call. The germline V gene has CDR1 LNHNV and CDR2 YYDKDF (reference sequence). Trimming pared 1 base from V and 4 bases from J, leaving 11 bases between. The CDR3 runs 15 residues.

The rearrangement uses TRBV10-3 and TRBJ1-2, with 7 bases fitting TRBD1. V shed 10 bases, J shed 8 bases, and the junction held 16 bases outside the gene matches. Germline values: CDR1 ENHRY, CDR2 SYGVKD. This CDR3 region has 14 residues. The CDR3 sequence: CATTFETGSGGYTF. DNA for the CDR3: TGTGCCACCACTTTCGAGACAGGGAGCGGGGGCTACACCTTC.

The V gene is TRBV3-1 (or the pseudogene TRBV3-2), the J gene TRBJ1-2, with 7 bases matching TRBD1. Germline V lookup: CDR1 LGHDT, CDR2 YNNKEL (reference sequence). V was clipped by 5 bases and J by 3 bases; unmatched bases: 3. The CDR3 length is 13 residues. This chain's CDR3 is CASSTTGYYGYTF. For the CDR3, the DNA is TGTGCCAGCAGCACGACAGGGTACTATGGCTACACCTTC.

V usage is TRBV6-7 and J usage is TRBJ1-6; 7 bases match TRBD1. TRBV6-7 is classed as an ORF, of uncertain function. CDR3 length: 23 residues. Trimming took 2 bases from V and 2 from J; bases not matched to a gene: 24. CDR3 in DNA: TGTGCCAGCAGTTACCATTCCAAATCGAGGACAGGACTTATAGCCACCTATAATTCACCCCTCCACTTT. Amino acid sequence: CASSYHSKSRTGLIATYNSPLHF.

The chain is built from TRBV18 and TRBJ2-1, with D unclear. The CDR3 extends over 12 amino acids. The germline V gene has CDR1 KGHSH and CDR2 LQKENI. V was clipped by 6 bases and J by 5 bases, with 8 bases between them. The CDR3 DNA is TGTGCCAGCTCCCTGGGCCACAATGAGCAGTTCTTC. This codes for CASSLGHNEQFF.

This clone was recorded only once. This rearrangement joins TRBV27 to TRBJ1-5; 8 bases fit TRBD1. The CDR3 loop spans 15 amino acids. Germline CDR1 is MNHEY and CDR2 is SMNVEV (reference sequence). Trimming took 5 bases from V and 4 from J; bases not matched to a gene: 7. CDR3 loop: CASSPGQGMNQPQHF. In DNA, the CDR3 is TGTGCCAGCAGTCCCGGACAGGGTATGAATCAGCCCCAGCATTTT.

The chain links TRBV4-1 to TRBJ2-5; 9 nucleotides agree with TRBD2. The junction had 7 bases not matched to a gene; V was cut back by 1 base and J by 4 bases. Germline CDR1 and CDR2: MGHRA and YSYEKL. This CDR3 comprises 16 residues. The CDR3 loop is CASSQVGGGDRETQYF. The CDR3 DNA sequence: TGCGCCAGCAGCCAAGTCGGCGGGGGGGACAGAGAGACCCAGTACTTC.

V and J are TRBV15 and TRBJ2-2, with TRBD2 matching over 10 bases. V shed 6 bases, J shed 1 base, and the junction held 2 bases outside the gene matches. The CDR3 has 15 amino acids. The germline gives CDR1 LNHNV, CDR2 YYDKDF (reference sequence). CDR3 loop: CATRPSGGNTGELFF. CDR3 DNA sequence: TGTGCCACCAGGCCTAGCGGGGGGAACACCGGGGAGCTGTTTTTT.

The chain is built from TRBV7-8 and TRBJ1-6; 7 nucleotides align to TRBD1. This CDR3 is 15 amino acids long. Germline lookup yields CDR1 SGHVS and CDR2 FQNEAQ. The V gene end was trimmed by 5 bases and the J gene end by 4 bases; junction bases not matched to a gene: 5. In DNA form, the CDR3 reads TGTGCCAGCAGCCCGCTGGGACAGTATAATTCACCCCTCCACTTT. Translation gives CASSPLGQYNSPLHF.

CDR3 protein: CASGQSFSNQPQHF. CDR3 coding DNA: TGCGCCAGCGGACAGTCCTTCAGCAATCAGCCCCAGCATTTT. This chain uses TRBV10-2 with TRBJ1-5, with a weak D call TRBD1 (6 bases). The germline V gene has CDR1 WSHSY and CDR2 SAAADI. The CDR3 is 14 amino acids. Trimming removed 8 bases at V and 1 base at J, with 12 bases between.

The chain uses TRBV5-6 and TRBJ2-5, with 8 bases lining up with TRBD2. This CDR3 contains 18 residues. Germline values: CDR1 SGHDT, CDR2 YYEEEE. V dropped 1 base and J dropped 5; count of bases not matched to a gene: 16. Written as DNA, the CDR3 is TGTGCCAGCAGCTTGTCTCGGGTTGCGGGGGGCATTGAGGAGACCCAGTACTTC. This sequence encodes CASSLSRVAGGIEETQYF.

The J gene is TRBJ2-5, the V gene TRBV5-1; D might be TRBD1 (8 bases). V was pared by 4 bases and J by 4 bases, with 20 bases between. The germline V gene has CDR1 SGHRS and CDR2 YFSETQ. The CDR3 sequence is 16 residues long. The DNA for the CDR3 is TGCGCCAGCAGCACAGCGGGACAGGTTGGTGGAGAGACCCAGTACTTC. Its protein is CASSTAGQVGGETQYF.

CDR3 DNA: TGTGCCAGCAGTGACCCCTCCGACAGGGGTCTTTATGGCTACACCTTC. The encoded protein is CASSDPSDRGLYGYTF. The chain has TRBV2 and TRBJ1-2; 8 bases map to TRBD1. This CDR3 comprises 16 residues. With 3 bases clipped from V and 5 bases from J, the junction kept 11 bases outside the gene matches. Per germline, CDR1 SNHLY and CDR2 FYNNEI.

The V call is TRBV6-6, the J call TRBJ2-7; tentatively, D is TRBD2 (6 bases). CDR1 and CDR2 (germline): MNHNY, SVGAGI (reference sequence). V was cut by 6 bases and J by 3 bases, with 15 bases left in between. CDR3 length: 14 residues. The CDR3 here is CASRGGVGGYEQYF. The DNA of the CDR3 is TGTGCCAGCAGGGGGGGTGTGGGCGGCTACGAGCAGTACTTC.

V usage is TRBV7-2 and J usage is TRBJ1-5, with 8 bases identical to TRBD1. The CDR3 runs 14 residues. Trimming took 5 bases from V and 7 from J; bases not matched to a gene: 7. CDR1 SGHTA and CDR2 FQGNSA come from the germline V gene. CDR3 in DNA: TGTGCCAGCAGCCAACCAGGGGGCGCGCAGCCCCAGCATTTT. Protein sequence: CASSQPGGAQPQHF.

The chain uses TRBV19 and TRBJ1-5; 9 bases fit TRBD1. CDR3 length: 17 residues. The V gene's germline CDR1 is LNHDA and CDR2 SQIVND (reference sequence). After removal of 2 bases from V and 0 bases from J, the junction contained 5 bases not matched to a gene. CDR3 sequence (DNA): TGTGCCAGTAGTATAATGACAGGGGGATATAGCAATCAGCCCCAGCATTTT. Protein: CASSIMTGGYSNQPQHF.